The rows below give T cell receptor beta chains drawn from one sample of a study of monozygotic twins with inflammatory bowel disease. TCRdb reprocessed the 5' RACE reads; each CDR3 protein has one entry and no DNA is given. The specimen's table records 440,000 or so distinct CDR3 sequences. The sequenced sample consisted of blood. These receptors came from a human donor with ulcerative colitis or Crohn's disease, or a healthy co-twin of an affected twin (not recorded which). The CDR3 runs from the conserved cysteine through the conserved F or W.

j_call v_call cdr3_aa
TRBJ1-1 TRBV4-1 CASSPRTGSLEGEAFF
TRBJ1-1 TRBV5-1 CASSSDRETEAFF
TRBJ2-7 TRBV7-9 CASSLGNRGTYEQYF
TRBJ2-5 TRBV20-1 CSASQGGRRETQYF
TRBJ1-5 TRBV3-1 CASSAGGEGNQPQHF
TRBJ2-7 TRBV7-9 CASSPLVGGDSYEQYF
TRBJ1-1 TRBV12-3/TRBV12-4 CASSFMLADRQSNTEAFF
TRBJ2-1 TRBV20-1 CSARSRRGQNEQFF
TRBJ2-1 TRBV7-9 CASSFPGRAYNEQFF
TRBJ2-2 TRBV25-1 CASSELKQGVRTGELFF
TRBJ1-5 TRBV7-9 CASSPRRTGGNQPQHF
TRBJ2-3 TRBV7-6 CASTPSGRAIGDTQYF
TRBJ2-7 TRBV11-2 CASSPGGVPYEQYF
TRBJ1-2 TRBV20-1 CSARLDGRSYGYTF
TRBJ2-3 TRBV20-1 CSATWGSSSTDTQYF
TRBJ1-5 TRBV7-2 CASSLDQGARRPQHF
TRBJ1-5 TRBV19 CASTREGGRGIYQPQHF
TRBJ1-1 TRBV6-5 CASRLRDFTEAFF
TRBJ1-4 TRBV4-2 CASSQDGTGRVKLFF
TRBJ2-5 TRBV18 CASSTLRGEKTQYF
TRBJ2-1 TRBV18 CASSPPTGRAYNEQFF
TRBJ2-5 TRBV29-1 CSAEGQVGETQYF
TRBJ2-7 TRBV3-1 CASSQVGGSSVEQYF
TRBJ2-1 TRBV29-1 CSATYYNEQFF
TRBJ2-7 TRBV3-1 CASSQSHEQYF
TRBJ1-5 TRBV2 CASSAGQGAYQPQHF
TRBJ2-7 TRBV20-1 CSAPSRDRPTFYEQYF
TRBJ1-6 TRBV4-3 CASSQETGQGHSPLHF
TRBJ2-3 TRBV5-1 CASRWDTPSTDTQYF
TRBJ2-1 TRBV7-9 CASSPEYGEQFF
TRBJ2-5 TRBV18 CASSPLSGGFQETQYF
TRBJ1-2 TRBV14 CASSQDRTGRGGYTF
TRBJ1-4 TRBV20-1 CSARDSLFRYEKLFF
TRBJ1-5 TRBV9 CASSIGDSNQPQHF
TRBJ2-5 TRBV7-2 CASGPYQETQYF